This T cell receptor beta chain was identified during a study of early T cells in non-severe SARS-CoV-2 infection. As for the study in general: Sequencing of bulk RNA from unsorted whole blood was done, without chain pairing.

Findings and limits, study-wide: VDJdb-based matching was biased toward anti-spike CD8 responses and missed private and CD4 specificities.

Unique molecular identifiers tagged individual cDNA molecules. TCRdb recomputed calls from the 5' RACE reads with MiXCR, one row per CDR3 protein. The data show about 98,000 distinct CDR3 sequences, about an eighth seen once. Trimming cost V 8 bases and J 2 bases; bases outside gene matches: 9. CDR1 and CDR2 (germline): MNHNY, SVGAGI (reference sequence). This CDR3 is built from 15 residues. Details on this clonotype: Its specificity is not known.

The genes are TRBV6-6 and TRBJ2-3; 8 bases align to TRBD2. The receptor's source is an adult who was a healthcare worker with PCR-confirmed SARS-CoV-2 infection or an uninfected control (not recorded which). Sequencing was performed on whole blood. This CDR3 reads CASRLSGRATDTQYF. CDR3 sequence (DNA): TGTGCCAGCCGACTATCCGGGAGGGCCACAGATACGCAGTATTTT.